Many counts were recorded for the clone carrying this T cell receptor beta chain. The antigen is not known. Profiling relied on immunoSEQ multiplex PCR, and the TCRdb table lists in-frame clones only, not all of them. The top ten clones hold roughly 4.9% of a sample with about 55,000 clones, approximately 74% of them seen once. The data were taken from a study of CD4+ T cells in melanoma. Overall study results and limits: A reported correlation linked neoantigen-specific CD4+ T cells to CD8+, macrophage and B cell function. Diverse differentiation states were reported for melanoma neoantigen-specific CD4+ T cells.

The V end lost 3 bases, the J end lost 3 bases, and 20 bases lay between the germline ends. The germline V gene encodes CDR1 SGDLS and CDR2 YYNGEE. The CDR3 length is 17 residues. The chain combines TRBV9 with TRBJ2-3; D may be TRBD2 (7 bases). The sequence derives from a human donor with melanoma. Sample: tumor tissue. The CDR3: CASSAGRGGAGTDTQYF. The CDR3 DNA follows: TGTGCCAGCAGCGCCGGAAGGGGGGGTGCTGGTACAGATACGCAGTATTTT.